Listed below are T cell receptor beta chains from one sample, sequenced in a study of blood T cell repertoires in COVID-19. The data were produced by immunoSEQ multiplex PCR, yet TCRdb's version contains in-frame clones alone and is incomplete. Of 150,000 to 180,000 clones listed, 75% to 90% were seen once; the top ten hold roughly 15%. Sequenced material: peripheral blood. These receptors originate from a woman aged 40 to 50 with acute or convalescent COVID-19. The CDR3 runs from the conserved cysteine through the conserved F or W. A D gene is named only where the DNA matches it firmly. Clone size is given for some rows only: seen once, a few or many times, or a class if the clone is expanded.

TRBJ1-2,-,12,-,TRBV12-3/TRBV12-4,TGTGCCAGCAGTACACAGGGATATGGCTACACCTTC,CASSTQGYGYTF
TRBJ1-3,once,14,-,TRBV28,TGTGCCAGCAGTTTGTTCAACTCTGGAAACACCATATATTTT,CASSLFNSGNTIYF
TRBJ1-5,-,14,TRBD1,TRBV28,TGTGCCAGCAGTTTAGGGGACAGTTATCAGCCCCAGCATTTT,CASSLGDSYQPQHF
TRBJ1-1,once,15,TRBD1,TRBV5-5,TGTGCCAGCAGCCCGCCGGGACAGGGGGCGGCTGAAGCTTTCTTT,CASSPPGQGAAEAFF
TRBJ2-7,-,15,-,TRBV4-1,TGCGCCAGCAGCCAAGAAGCTGAGACTAACTACGAGCAGTACTTC,CASSQEAETNYEQYF
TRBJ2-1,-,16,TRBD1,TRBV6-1,TGTGCCAGCAGTGAAGCCACAGGGGGCATCAACAATGAGCAGTTCTTC,CASSEATGGINNEQFF
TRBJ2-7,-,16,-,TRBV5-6,TGTGCCAGCAGCTTTTTTCACAGGGTGGTGACCTACGAGCAGTACTTC,CASSFFHRVVTYEQYF
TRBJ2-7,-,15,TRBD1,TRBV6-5,TGTGCCAGCAGTTACTTGGACAGGGGCGGCTACGAGCAGTACTTC,CASSYLDRGGYEQYF
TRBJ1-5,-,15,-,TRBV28,TGTGCCAGCAGTTTAACCGATGGCCGCAATCAGCCCCAGCATTTT,CASSLTDGRNQPQHF
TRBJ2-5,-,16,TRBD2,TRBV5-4,TGTGCCAGCAGCATGCAACTAGCGGGAGTGGGGGAGACCCAGTACTTC,CASSMQLAGVGETQYF
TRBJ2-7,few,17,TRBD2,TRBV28,TGTGCCAGCAGTTTAAACCCTAAGCGGGGGGAGAACTACGAGCAGTACTTC,CASSLNPKRGENYEQYF
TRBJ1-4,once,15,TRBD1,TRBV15,TGTGCCACCAGCACACCGGGACAGGGGACTGAAAAACTGTTTTTT,CATSTPGQGTEKLFF
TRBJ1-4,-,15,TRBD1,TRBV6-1,TGTGCCAGCAGTGAAACAGGGGGGACTAATGAAAAACTGTTTTTT,CASSETGGTNEKLFF
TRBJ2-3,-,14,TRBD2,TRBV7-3,TGTGCCAGCAGCTTAAGTAGCGGGGTAGATACGCAGTATTTT,CASSLSSGVDTQYF
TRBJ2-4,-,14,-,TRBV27,TGTGCCAGCAGTCCAACTAGGACCCGTCCGATTCAGTACTTC,CASSPTRTRPIQYF
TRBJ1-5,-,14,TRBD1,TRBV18,TGTGCCAGCTCACCGGGACAGGGGGATCAGCCCCAGCATTTT,CASSPGQGDQPQHF
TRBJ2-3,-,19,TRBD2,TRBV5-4,TGTGCCAGCAGCCGAGAAGGGACTAGCGGGACGATCGGGACAGATACGCAGTATTTT,CASSREGTSGTIGTDTQYF
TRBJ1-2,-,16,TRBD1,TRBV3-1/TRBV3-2,TGTGCCAGCAGCCAAGGGACAGGGGGGACTTACGGGGGCTACACCTTC,CASSQGTGGTYGGYTF
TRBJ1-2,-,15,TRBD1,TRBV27,TGTGCCAGCACCCCAGGGGGCTATGTCAACTATGGCTACACCTTC,CASTPGGYVNYGYTF
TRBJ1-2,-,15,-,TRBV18,TGTGCCAGCTCACCTGTTGCAGGGGAGTCCTATGGCTACACCTTC,CASSPVAGESYGYTF
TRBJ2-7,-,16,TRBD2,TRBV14,TGTGCCAGCAGCCAAGTCACGGGACTAGCGGGCGGCGAGCAGTACTTC,CASSQVTGLAGGEQYF
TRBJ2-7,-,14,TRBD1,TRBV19,TGTGCCAGTAGTGGGACAGGGAGGACCAACGAGCAGTACTTC,CASSGTGRTNEQYF
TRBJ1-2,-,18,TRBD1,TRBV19,TGTGCCAGTAGATCGCCATTCATGGGACAGCCCCAAAGTGATGGCTACACCTTC,CASRSPFMGQPQSDGYTF
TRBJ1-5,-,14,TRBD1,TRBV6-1,TGTGCCAGCAGTGAAGGGGGACAGCCTCAGCCCCAGCATTTT,CASSEGGQPQPQHF
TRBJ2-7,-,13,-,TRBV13,TGTGCCAGCAGCTTAGGCACCAGGGACGAGCAGTACTTC,CASSLGTRDEQYF
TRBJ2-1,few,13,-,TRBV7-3,TGTGCCAGCAGCGCCAAGATTCGGGATGAGCAGTTCTTC,CASSAKIRDEQFF
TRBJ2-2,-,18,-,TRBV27,TGTGCCAGCAGTTTATCGATAACGGGAATGTGGAACACCGGGGAGCTGTTTTTT,CASSLSITGMWNTGELFF
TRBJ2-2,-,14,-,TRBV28,TGTGCCAGCGGGCACCCTGGAAGGACCGGGGAGCTGTTTTTT,CASGHPGRTGELFF
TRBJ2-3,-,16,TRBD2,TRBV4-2,TGTGCCAGCAGCCAAGATGGCCTAGCGGAGGCAGATACGCAGTATTTT,CASSQDGLAEADTQYF
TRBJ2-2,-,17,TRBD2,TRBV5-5,TGTGCCAGCAGCTGGGGGACTAGCGGAACGAACACCGGGGAGCTGTTTTTT,CASSWGTSGTNTGELFF
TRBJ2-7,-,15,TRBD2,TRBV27,TGTGCCAGCAGTTTCGGCGGGAGTTCCTCCTACGAGCAGTACTTC,CASSFGGSSSYEQYF
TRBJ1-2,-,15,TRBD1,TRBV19,TGTGCCAGTATTCGCACGACAGGGGGTAACTATGGCTACACCTTC,CASIRTTGGNYGYTF
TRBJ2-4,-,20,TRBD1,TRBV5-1,TGCGCCAGCAGCGGGGCCTCGAACACAGGGGGCTTTTCGTATAAAAACATTCAGTACTTC,CASSGASNTGGFSYKNIQYF
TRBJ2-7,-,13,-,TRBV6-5,TGTGCCAGCAGTCCACGGGTCTCCTACGAGCAGTACTTC,CASSPRVSYEQYF
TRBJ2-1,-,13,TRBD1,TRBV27,TGTGCCACGTGGACAGGGGACCGCAATGAGCAGTTCTTC,CATWTGDRNEQFF
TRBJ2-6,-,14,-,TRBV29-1,TGCAGCGTGGCAGGGATCTCTGGGGCCAACGTCCTGACTTTC,CSVAGISGANVLTF
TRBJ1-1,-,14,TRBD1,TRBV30,TGTGCCTGGAGTATAGGGGGCCAGGCCACTGAAGCTTTCTTT,CAWSIGGQATEAFF
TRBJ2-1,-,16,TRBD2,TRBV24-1,TGTGCCACCAGTGATAGTACGGGACTAGCGTCCAATGAGCAGTTCTTC,CATSDSTGLASNEQFF